This TCR beta chain comes out of a study of T cells in Graves' hyperthyroidism and ophthalmopathy. Overall study: The authors collected peripheral blood at initial diagnosis, before any treatment. The study, taken as a whole, reports: In simple terms, a model built on 13 V-J features told ophthalmopathy apart from stable hyperthyroidism.

From germline, CDR1 is SNHLY and CDR2 FYNNEI. Trimming took 6 bases from V and 5 from J, leaving 16 bases between them. This CDR3 is built from 15 residues. From RNA transcripts, TCR beta CDR3 regions were amplified. TCR CDR3 regions were first amplified by RT-PCR with HTBI primers. Each CDR3 protein gets one entry after TCRdb re-called the multiplex PCR reads with MiXCR. The data hold roughly 240,000 distinct CDR3 sequences, with around 15% observed a single time. Exclusion criteria comprised uncontrolled infection, other autoimmune disease, pregnancy or lactation. A single count supports this clonotype. Its matching antigen is unknown.

The chain carries TRBV2 and TRBJ2-2; perhaps TRBD2 as D (6 bases). The specimen was blood. The TCR originated in a woman aged 18-29 years with Graves' ophthalmopathy. CDR3 sequence: CASRSTSLITGELFF. The CDR3 DNA sequence: TGTGCCAGCAGGTCGACTAGTCTCATAACCGGGGAGCTGTTTTTT.